The present TCR beta chain was sequenced within a study of cytomegalovirus exposure and HLA in healthy donors. PCR involved 60 Vbeta and 13 Jbeta primers. Libraries were prepared by immunoSEQ multiplex PCR; TCRdb keeps only in-frame clonotypes and omits some of them. The sample carries 160,000 or so clones, 84% recorded once. V lost 1 base and J lost 0, with 7 bases in between. Germline V lookup: CDR1 KGHSH, CDR2 LQKENI. The CDR3 runs 15 residues. Only a few counts were recorded for this clone. Input material: PBMCs. The clonotype originates from a man aged 50 or older in good health and CMV-seropositive. The V gene is TRBV18, the J gene TRBJ1-3; TRBD1 might be the D (6 bases). The CDR3 spells CASSPRDISGNTIYF. The CDR3 DNA reads as TGTGCCAGCTCACCACGGGACATCTCTGGAAACACCATATATTTT.